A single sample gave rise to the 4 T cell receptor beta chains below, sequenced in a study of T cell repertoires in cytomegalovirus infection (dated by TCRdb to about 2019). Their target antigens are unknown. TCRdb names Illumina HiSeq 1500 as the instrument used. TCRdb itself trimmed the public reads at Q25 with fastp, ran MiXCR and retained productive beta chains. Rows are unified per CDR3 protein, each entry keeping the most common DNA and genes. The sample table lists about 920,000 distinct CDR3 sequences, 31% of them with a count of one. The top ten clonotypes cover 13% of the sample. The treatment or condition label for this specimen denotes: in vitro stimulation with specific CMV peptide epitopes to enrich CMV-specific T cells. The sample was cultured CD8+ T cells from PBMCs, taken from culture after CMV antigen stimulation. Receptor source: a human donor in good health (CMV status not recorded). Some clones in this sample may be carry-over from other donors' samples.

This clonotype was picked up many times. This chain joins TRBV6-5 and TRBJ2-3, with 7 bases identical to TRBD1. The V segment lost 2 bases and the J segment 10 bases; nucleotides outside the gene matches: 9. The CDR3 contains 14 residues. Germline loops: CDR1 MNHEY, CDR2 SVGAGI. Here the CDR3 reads CASSYAQRQGSQYF. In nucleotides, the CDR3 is TGTGCCAGCAGTTACGCCCAGAGACAGGGTTCGCAGTATTTT.

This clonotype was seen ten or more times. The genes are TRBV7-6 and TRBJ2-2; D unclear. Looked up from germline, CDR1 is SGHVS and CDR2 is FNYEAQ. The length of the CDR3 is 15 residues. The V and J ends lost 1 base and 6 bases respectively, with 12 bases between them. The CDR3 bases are TGTGCCAGCAGCTTAGAGTTCTCAAGGGCCGGGGAGCTGTTTTTT. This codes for CASSLEFSRAGELFF.

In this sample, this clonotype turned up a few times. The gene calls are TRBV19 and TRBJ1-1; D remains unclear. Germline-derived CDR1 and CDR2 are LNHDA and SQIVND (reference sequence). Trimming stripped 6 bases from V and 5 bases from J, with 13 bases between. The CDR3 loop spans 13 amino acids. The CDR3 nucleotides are TGTGCCAGTAGCCTAGCGGAGGAAACTGAAGCTTTCTTT. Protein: CASSLAEETEAFF.

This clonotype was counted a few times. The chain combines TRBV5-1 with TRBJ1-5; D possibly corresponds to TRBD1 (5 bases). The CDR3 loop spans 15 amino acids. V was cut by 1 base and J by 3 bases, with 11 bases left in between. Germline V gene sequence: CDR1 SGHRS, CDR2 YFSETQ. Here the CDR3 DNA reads TGCGCCAGCAGCTTGTCAGGGAGGAACAATCAGCCCCAGCATTTT. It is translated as CASSLSGRNNQPQHF. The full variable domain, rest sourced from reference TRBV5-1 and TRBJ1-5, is KAGVTQTPRYLIKTRGQQVTLSCSPISGHRSVSWYQQTPGQGLQFLFEYFSETQRNKGNFPGRFSGRQFSNSRSEMNVSTLELGDSALYLCASSLSGRNNQPQHFGDGTRLSIL.